The following is a TCR beta chain sequence with its context. The sample belongs to a study of CD8 T cells in Susac syndrome. Random hexamers were used to reverse transcribe an amount of about 0.45 to 1 ug RNA. immunoSEQ multiplex PCR amplified TCR beta CDR3 across 54 Vbeta, 13 Jbeta. TCRdb recomputed calls from the immunoSEQ multiplex PCR reads with MiXCR, one row per CDR3 protein. The sample yields 130,000 to 150,000 distinct CDR3 sequences, 90% to 96% seen once. TCR beta sequencing was performed on blood CD8+ and CD4+ T cells. This clonotype originated in a human donor with Susac syndrome. The specimen was CD4+ T cells from PBMCs.

CDR3 bases: TGTGCCCCTAGTTCGGAGAATGAAGCTTTCTTT. Amino acids: CAPSSENEAFF. The gene calls are TRBV25-1 and TRBJ1-1, with D hard to call. The germline V gene encodes CDR1 MGHDK and CDR2 SYGVNS. The length of the CDR3 is 11 residues. Between the trimmed V and J ends, which lost 11 bases and 7 bases, there was a span of 14 bases.